These T cell receptor beta chains were read from a single sample in a study of blood T cell repertoires in COVID-19. TCRdb keeps only in-frame clones here, not all; method: immunoSEQ multiplex PCR. This sample has about 160,000 clones, with roughly 93% found just once. The sample comprised peripheral blood. All receptors derive from a woman in her sixties with COVID-19, enrolled during active disease. Both conserved end residues are part of each CDR3. Each record gives: D gene, clone size, V gene, J gene, CDR3 protein, CDR3 DNA. The D gene is left open where the match is weak. Rows may omit the clone size; those that give it use once, few, many or a size class.

>-|-|TRBV7-9|TRBJ2-1
CARKSGDKYNEQFF
TGTGCCAGGAAATCAGGTGACAAATACAATGAGCAGTTCTTC
>TRBD2|-|TRBV7-2|TRBJ2-5
CASSLGVGGLLQETQYF
TGTGCCAGCAGCTTAGGGGTGGGGGGACTATTACAAGAGACCCAGTACTTC
>-|few|TRBV9|TRBJ2-7
CASSVDTGPYEQYF
TGTGCCAGCAGCGTAGACACAGGGCCCTACGAGCAGTACTTC
>TRBD1|-|TRBV4-2|TRBJ2-1
CASSQAVGGTGGHEQFF
TGTGCCAGCAGCCAGGCTGTGGGGGGAACAGGGGGTCATGAGCAGTTCTTC
>TRBD1|-|TRBV11-2|TRBJ1-1
CASSFFGRGLEAFF
TGTGCCAGCAGCTTCTTCGGCAGGGGGCTAGAAGCTTTCTTT
>TRBD1|once|TRBV7-9|TRBJ1-2
CASSSPGTGTSNYGYTF
TGTGCCAGCAGCTCCCCGGGGACAGGGACCTCTAACTATGGCTACACCTTC
>TRBD2|-|TRBV9|TRBJ2-2
CASSLDPRGGPWTGELFF
TGTGCCAGCAGCCTCGATCCTCGGGGGGGGCCGTGGACCGGGGAGCTGTTTTTT
>-|-|TRBV4-3|TRBJ1-4
CASSQVAVFTNEKLFF
TGCGCCAGCAGCCAAGTAGCAGTGTTCACTAATGAAAAACTGTTTTTT
>-|-|TRBV28|TRBJ2-1
CASSFRAGSQFF
TGTGCCAGCAGTTTCAGAGCGGGCTCGCAGTTCTTC
>TRBD1|once|TRBV3-1/TRBV3-2|TRBJ1-2
CASSLRDRGNYGYTF
TGTGCCAGCAGCCTACGGGACAGGGGGAACTATGGCTACACCTTC
>-|-|TRBV10-3|TRBJ2-2
CAINGLDRGTGELFF
TGTGCCATCAATGGGTTAGACAGAGGCACCGGGGAGCTGTTTTTT
>-|-|TRBV11-3|TRBJ2-7
CASSKRGTAYEQYF
TGTGCCAGCAGCAAGCGGGGGACAGCCTACGAGCAGTACTTC
>-|once|TRBV27|TRBJ1-4
CASRPRLLVNEKLFF
TGTGCCAGCAGACCGCGCCTCCTTGTAAATGAAAAACTGTTTTTT
>TRBD1|-|TRBV29-1|TRBJ1-1
CSVAQGAVVTEAFF
TGCAGCGTTGCCCAGGGGGCTGTTGTTACTGAAGCTTTCTTT
>-|-|TRBV5-1|TRBJ2-1
CASSLGGAPSEQFF
TGCGCCAGCAGCTTGGGCGGGGCCCCCAGTGAGCAGTTCTTC
>-|-|TRBV7-8|TRBJ1-2
CASSPRGRDYGYTF
TGTGCCAGCAGCCCCCGGGGGAGAGACTATGGCTACACCTTC
>-|few|TRBV15|TRBJ1-1
CATSSSSWDTVTNTEAFF
TGTGCCACCAGCAGCTCTAGTTGGGACACAGTAACGAACACTGAAGCTTTCTTT
>TRBD1|-|TRBV3-1/TRBV3-2|TRBJ1-5
CASSQATGFQHF
TGTGCCAGCAGCCAAGCGACAGGGTTCCAGCATTTT
>-|-|TRBV13|TRBJ2-3
CASRTGTRILSQYF
TGTGCCAGCAGGACCGGGACAAGGATTCTTTCGCAGTATTTT
>TRBD1|-|TRBV9|TRBJ1-2
CASSVAGQFNYGYTF
TGTGCCAGCAGCGTAGCGGGACAGTTTAACTATGGCTACACCTTC
>-|-|TRBV5-1|TRBJ2-3
CASSFTRPDTQYF
TGCGCCAGCAGCTTTACCAGGCCAGATACGCAGTATTTT
>-|once|TRBV7-9|TRBJ1-6
CASSDRQEYSPLHF
TGTGCCAGCAGCGACCGACAGGAGTATTCACCCCTCCACTTT
>-|-|TRBV7-2|TRBJ1-4
CASSLTGGFAEKLFF
TGTGCCAGCAGCCTCACCGGGGGGTTCGCTGAAAAACTGTTTTTT
>TRBD1|-|TRBV11-2|TRBJ2-2
CASRETGTGESGELFF
TGTGCCAGCAGGGAAACTGGGACAGGGGAATCCGGGGAGCTGTTTTTT
>TRBD2|-|TRBV7-9|TRBJ2-1
CASSLGGGNEQFF
TGTGCCAGCAGCTTAGGCGGGGGCAATGAGCAGTTCTTC
>TRBD1|-|TRBV14|TRBJ2-6
CASSQEQGSSGANVLTF
TGTGCCAGCAGCCAAGAACAGGGGAGCTCTGGGGCCAACGTCCTGACTTTC
>-|-|TRBV6-2/TRBV6-3|TRBJ2-2
CASSYTATGTNTGELFF
TGTGCCAGCAGTTACACTGCGACAGGGACTAACACCGGGGAGCTGTTTTTT
>-|-|TRBV2|TRBJ1-2
CASSERYGYTF
TGTGCCAGCAGTGAGAGGTACGGCTACACCTTC
>TRBD2|-|TRBV19|TRBJ2-3
CASSIALAGGFSTDTQYF
TGTGCCAGTAGTATAGCCCTAGCGGGGGGGTTTAGCACAGATACGCAGTATTTT
>TRBD1|-|TRBV4-1|TRBJ1-2
CASSQRGGTGDTNYGYTF
TGCGCCAGCAGCCAACGCGGCGGGACAGGGGATACTAACTATGGCTACACCTTC
>-|once|TRBV30|TRBJ2-1
CAWADTNEQFF
TGTGCCTGGGCCGACACGAATGAGCAGTTCTTC
>-|-|TRBV19|TRBJ1-6
CASSIGADSPLHF
TGTGCCAGTAGTATCGGAGCCGATTCACCCCTCCACTTT
>-|-|TRBV6-1|TRBJ1-3
CASSETASITGNTIYF
TGTGCCAGCAGTGAGACAGCTTCTATAACTGGAAACACCATATATTTT
>TRBD1|-|TRBV19|TRBJ1-2
CASSIGQAQSYGYTF
TGTGCCAGTAGTATCGGACAGGCTCAGTCCTATGGCTACACCTTC
>-|-|TRBV4-3|TRBJ2-3
CASSQVGGGTDTQYF
TGCGCCAGCAGCCAAGTGGGGGGAGGCACAGATACGCAGTATTTT
>-|-|TRBV18|TRBJ1-3
CASSPLRTDGNTIYF
TGTGCCAGCTCACCACTAAGGACAGATGGAAACACCATATATTTT
>-|-|TRBV6-5|TRBJ1-6
CASSYDRLNSPLHF
TGTGCCAGCAGTTACGATCGGTTGAATTCACCCCTCCACTTT
>-|once|TRBV25-1|TRBJ1-2
CASSESGGSGYTF
TGTGCCAGCAGTGAATCGGGGGGCTCTGGCTACACCTTC
>-|-|TRBV9|TRBJ2-1
CASSVDPLSGNEQFF
TGTGCCAGCAGCGTAGACCCCCTTAGCGGTAATGAGCAGTTCTTC
>TRBD1|-|TRBV5-1|TRBJ1-2
CASSLGQGADGYTF
TGCGCCAGCAGCTTGGGACAGGGGGCTGATGGCTACACCTTC
>TRBD1|-|TRBV7-2|TRBJ1-2
CASSLSGQGGGYTF
TGTGCCAGCAGCCTTTCCGGACAGGGAGGAGGCTACACCTTC
>TRBD1|-|TRBV24-1|TRBJ2-1
CATSEPFVDRSPNEQFF
TGTGCCACCAGTGAACCCTTCGTGGACAGGAGCCCCAATGAGCAGTTCTTC
>TRBD2|-|TRBV6-2/TRBV6-3|TRBJ2-5
CASSLLSGAQTQYF
TGTGCCAGCAGCCTCCTTAGCGGGGCTCAGACCCAGTACTTC
>-|few|TRBV9|TRBJ2-1
CASSVGDTPEQFF
TGTGCCAGCAGCGTAGGGGACACCCCAGAGCAGTTCTTC
>-|-|TRBV4-1|TRBJ1-2
CASTPTINYGYTF
TGCGCCAGCACCCCGACTATTAACTATGGCTACACCTTC
>-|-|TRBV4-3|TRBJ1-2
CASSQSQNYGYTF
TGCGCCAGCAGCCAATCCCAGAACTATGGCTACACCTTC
>TRBD1|-|TRBV15|TRBJ1-6
CATSRDYGTGAVNSPLHF
TGTGCCACCAGCAGAGATTACGGAACAGGGGCTGTGAATTCACCCCTCCACTTT
>-|-|TRBV4-1|TRBJ1-2
CASSQDTTRSAGTF
TGCGCCAGCAGCCAAGATACGACCAGGTCAGCGGGCACCTTC
>-|-|TRBV19|TRBJ2-3
CASSFDRDTQYF
TGTGCCAGTAGTTTTGACAGAGATACGCAGTATTTT
>-|-|TRBV5-8|TRBJ1-6
CASSLVGQDSPLHF
TGTGCCAGCAGCTTGGTAGGTCAGGATTCACCCCTCCACTTT
>-|-|TRBV24-1|TRBJ1-6
CAAWGPGDSPLHF
TGTGCCGCTTGGGGCCCTGGGGATTCACCCCTCCACTTT
>TRBD1|-|TRBV6-2/TRBV6-3|TRBJ1-4
CASSSGTAPNEKLFF
TGTGCCAGCAGTTCTGGGACAGCTCCTAATGAAAAACTGTTTTTT
>-|-|TRBV7-9|TRBJ1-3
CASSPQLEPGNTIYF
TGTGCCAGCAGCCCCCAATTGGAGCCGGGAAACACCATATATTTT
>TRBD1|few|TRBV7-9|TRBJ1-4
CASSSKLLGTGIAYGKLFF
TGTGCCAGCAGCTCGAAACTCCTCGGGACAGGGATTGCGTATGGAAAACTGTTTTTT